This TCR beta chain emerged from a study of T cells in Graves' hyperthyroidism and ophthalmopathy. Study-wide context: Blood was drawn when the patient was first diagnosed and still untreated. Findings and limits, study-wide: Ophthalmopathy cases were set apart from stable hyperthyroidism by a 13 V-J model.

TCR beta CDR3 sequences were amplified from RNA transcripts. TCR CDR3 underwent first-round RT-PCR with the HTBI primer set. TCRdb recomputed calls from the multiplex PCR reads with MiXCR, one row per CDR3 protein. The sample consists of about 600,000 distinct CDR3 sequences, 14% of them appearing once. Only a few counts were recorded for this clonotype. Antigen specificity is unknown. Not enrolled were patients with uncontrolled infection, other autoimmune disease, pregnancy or lactation. Thyroid ultrasound, orbital computed tomography, clinical symptoms, and serum thyroxine and TRAb underpinned diagnoses. V dropped 10 bases and J dropped 0; count of bases not matched to a gene: 17. Germline-derived CDR1 and CDR2 are LNHDA and SQIVND (reference sequence). The length of the CDR3 is 17 residues.

Sequencing was done on a sample of blood. The V and J genes are TRBV19 and TRBJ2-7; 8 positions match TRBD2. This sequence was found in a woman younger than 35 with Graves' ophthalmopathy. The CDR3 nucleotides read TGTGCCACCTCCTCGACGGGTAGCGGGGTGAGCTCCTACGAGCAGTACTTC. Translating gives CATSSTGSGVSSYEQYF.